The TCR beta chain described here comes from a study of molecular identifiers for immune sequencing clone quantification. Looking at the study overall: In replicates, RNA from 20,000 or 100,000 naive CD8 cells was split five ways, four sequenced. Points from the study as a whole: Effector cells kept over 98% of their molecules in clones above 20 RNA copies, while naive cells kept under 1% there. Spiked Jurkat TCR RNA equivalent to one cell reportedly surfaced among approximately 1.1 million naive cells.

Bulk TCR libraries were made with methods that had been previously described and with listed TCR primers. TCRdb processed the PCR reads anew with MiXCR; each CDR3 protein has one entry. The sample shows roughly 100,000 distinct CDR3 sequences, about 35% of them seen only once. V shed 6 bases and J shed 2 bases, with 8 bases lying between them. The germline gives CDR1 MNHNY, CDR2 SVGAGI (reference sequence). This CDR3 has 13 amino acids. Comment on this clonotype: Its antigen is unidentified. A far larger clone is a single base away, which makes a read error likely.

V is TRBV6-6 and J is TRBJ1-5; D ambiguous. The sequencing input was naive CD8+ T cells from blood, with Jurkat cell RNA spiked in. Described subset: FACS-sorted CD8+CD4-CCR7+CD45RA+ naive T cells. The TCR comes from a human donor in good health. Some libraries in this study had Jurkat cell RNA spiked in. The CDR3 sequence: CASSPYCNQPQHF. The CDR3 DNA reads TGTGCCAGCAGCCCTTATTGCAATCAGCCCCAGCATTTT.